Presented here are 17 T cell receptor beta chains from one specimen sequenced in a study of blood T cell repertoires in COVID-19. Measured with immunoSEQ multiplex PCR; TCRdb has only the in-frame clones, and not every one. Of a few hundred thousand clones listed, 85% are singletons. The specimen was peripheral blood. These receptors all come from a woman aged 18-29 years with acute or convalescent COVID-19.

The genes are TRBV5-8 and TRBJ1-5; possible D gene TRBD1, 6 bases. CDR1 is SGHTS and CDR2 is YDEGEE in the germline V gene. This CDR3 has 16 residues. V lost 0 bases, J lost 7 bases, and 17 bases lay in between. The CDR3 loop reads CASSLAGSGGWQPQHF. The CDR3 DNA reads as TGTGCCAGCAGCTTGGCGGGATCTGGGGGCTGGCAGCCCCAGCATTTT.

The chain is built from TRBV3-1 (or the pseudogene TRBV3-2) and TRBJ2-3; 12 bases line up with TRBD2. Germline CDR1 reads LGHDT; CDR2 reads YNNKEL (reference sequence). The CDR3 spans 19 residues. V gave up 0 bases and J gave up 0 bases; unmatched junction bases: 7. The CDR3 DNA sequence: TGTGCCAGCAGCCAAGATCGACTAGCGGGAGCCTCTAGCACAGATACGCAGTATTTT. Translating gives CASSQDRLAGASSTDTQYF.

V usage is TRBV3-1 (or the pseudogene TRBV3-2) and J usage is TRBJ1-5; 9 bases fit TRBD1. Germline lookup yields CDR1 LGHDT and CDR2 YNNKEL (reference sequence). Unmatched junction bases numbered 8, after V lost 8 bases and J lost 9 bases. The CDR3 is 13 residues long. This CDR3 is CASGSGTGLPQHF. The CDR3 nucleotides read TGTGCCAGCGGGTCCGGGACAGGGCTGCCCCAGCATTTT.

The CDR3 loop reads CASSFPRDGTPNTEAFF. DNA for the CDR3: TGTGCCAGCAGCTTTCCGAGAGATGGGACACCGAACACTGAAGCTTTCTTT. The rearrangement uses TRBV7-8 and TRBJ1-1, with a weak D call TRBD1 (6 bases). V was trimmed by 3 bases and J by 1 base, leaving 18 bases between them. Germline V gives CDR1 SGHVS, CDR2 FQNEAQ. The CDR3 runs 17 residues.

This chain joins TRBV7-6 and TRBJ2-7; 9 bases map to TRBD2. The CDR3 is 16 amino acids. The ends lost 5 bases at V and 1 base at J; junction bases unmatched: 9. In germline, CDR1 is SGHVS, CDR2 FNYEAQ. CDR3 in DNA: TGTGCCAGCAGCGAGCGAGCGGGGGGCCCTTCCTACGAGCAGTACTTC. Translation: CASSERAGGPSYEQYF.

This clone was picked up one time. V and J are TRBV5-4 and TRBJ1-2, with 8 bases fitting TRBD1. Germline CDR1 SGHNT, CDR2 YYREEE (reference sequence). CDR3 length: 14 residues. After removal of 3 bases from V and 3 bases from J, the junction contained 4 bases not matched to a gene. CDR3 amino acids: CASSSNRGDYGYTF. CDR3 DNA: TGTGCCAGCAGCTCCAACAGGGGGGACTATGGCTACACCTTC. Drawing the rest from reference TRBV5-4 and TRBJ1-2, the complete variable domain is ETGVTQSPTHLIKTRGQQVTLRCSSQSGHNTVSWYQQALGQGPQFIFQYYREEENGRGNFPPRFSGLQFPNYSSELNVNALELDDSALYLCASSSNRGDYGYTFGSGTRLTVV.

The chain couples TRBV28 to TRBJ2-1, with 7 bases fitting TRBD2. Germline V gene data show CDR1 as MDHEN and CDR2 as SYDVKM. The CDR3 is 16 residues long. V gave up 2 bases and J gave up 1 base; unmatched junction bases: 5. The CDR3 DNA is TGTGCCAGCAGTTTAAATAGGGGAGGGTCCTACAATGAGCAGTTCTTC. The encoded protein is CASSLNRGGSYNEQFF.

In DNA form, the CDR3 reads TGTGCCAGCAGTTCTAGCGGGAGGGTGGGGAATGAGCAGTTCTTC. It is translated as CASSSSGRVGNEQFF. The rearrangement joins TRBV6-5 to TRBJ2-1, with TRBD2 matching over 12 bases. V dropped 4 bases and J dropped 7; count of bases not matched to a gene: 5. The CDR3 has 15 amino acids. Germline lookup yields CDR1 MNHEY and CDR2 SVGAGI.

This clone was picked up one time. The CDR3 spells CASSPGQGGNSNQPQHF. CDR3 nucleotides: TGTGCCAGCTCACCAGGACAGGGAGGAAATAGCAATCAGCCCCAGCATTTT. V usage is TRBV18 and J usage is TRBJ1-5; 8 bases are shared with TRBD1. The CDR3 covers 17 residues. The J segment lost 0 bases and the V segment lost 2 bases, leaving 6 bases of the junction unmatched. The germline CDR1 and CDR2 sequences are KGHSH and LQKENI.

The chain recombines TRBV28 with TRBJ1-5; tentatively, D is TRBD1 (6 bases). Germline CDR1 MDHEN, CDR2 SYDVKM. Trimming pared 7 bases from V and 5 bases from J, leaving 21 bases between. The CDR3 totals 16 residues. The CDR3 nucleotides are TGTGCCAGCACCACACACGGGGCAGGGGCCTATCAGCCCCAGCATTTT. Its translation: CASTTHGAGAYQPQHF.

A single count supports this clone. The V and J genes are TRBV2 and TRBJ2-7; 8 positions agree with TRBD2. This CDR3 has 14 residues. Germline loops: CDR1 SNHLY, CDR2 FYNNEI. Germline trimming cut 7 bases from V and 2 bases from J; bases unmatched to any gene: 7. CDR3 loop: CASTKRGSTYEQYF. The CDR3 nucleotides read TGTGCCAGCACAAAGCGGGGGTCCACCTACGAGCAGTACTTC.

This clone was observed a handful of times. The CDR3 DNA reads TGTGCCACCCGTGACAGGGACGGCTACACCTTC. It is translated as CATRDRDGYTF. The J gene is TRBJ1-2, the V gene TRBV19; 7 positions agree with TRBD1. The CDR3 length is 11 residues. Trimming removed 10 bases from V and 8 bases from J; junction bases left unmatched: 7. Germline loops: CDR1 LNHDA, CDR2 SQIVND (reference sequence). Combining the CDR3 with reference TRBV19 and TRBJ1-2 gives the whole variable domain DGGITQSPKYLFRKEGQNVTLSCEQNLNHDAMYWYRQDPGQGLRLIYYSQIVNDFQKGDIAEGYSVSREKKESFPLTVTSAQKNPTAFYLCATRDRDGYTFGSGTRLTVV.

V usage is TRBV5-1 and J usage is TRBJ1-3, with D possibly TRBD1 on 6 matching bases. Trimming left V 0 bases short and J 4 bases short, with 8 bases between. The CDR3 totals 14 residues. The germline CDR1 and CDR2 sequences are SGHRS and YFSETQ. CDR3 sequence reads: CASSLEQGGNTIYF. The CDR3 nucleotides are TGCGCCAGCAGCTTGGAACAGGGCGGAAACACCATATATTTT.

This clone was observed a few times. The chain uses TRBV4-1 and TRBJ2-2; D is ambiguous. The V end lost 0 bases, the J end lost 2 bases, and 10 bases lay between the germline ends. Germline CDR1 and CDR2: MGHRA and YSYEKL. The CDR3 consists of 16 residues. Here the CDR3 reads CASSQDGSINTGELFF. CDR3 nucleotide sequence: TGCGCCAGCAGCCAAGACGGTAGCATAAACACCGGGGAGCTGTTTTTT.

The CDR3 sequence is CASSPDGTQYGYTF. DNA for the CDR3: TGTGCCAGCAGCCCGGACGGGACACAGTATGGCTACACCTTC. J is TRBJ1-2 and V is TRBV11-1; D might be TRBD1 (6 bases). The CDR3 contains 14 residues. V shed 5 bases and J shed 5 bases, with 15 bases lying between them. In germline, CDR1 is SGHAT, CDR2 FQDESV (reference sequence).

The chain has TRBV24-1 and TRBJ2-7, with a weak D call TRBD2 (6 bases). CDR1 is KGHDR and CDR2 is SFDVKD in the germline V gene. The V gene lost 7 bases and the J gene lost 6 bases, with 15 bases spanning the gap. The CDR3 has 13 residues. The CDR3 sequence is CATRGDSSPEQYF. As DNA, the CDR3 is TGTGCCACCAGGGGGGACTCCTCCCCCGAGCAGTACTTC.

This chain links TRBV21-1 with TRBJ1-2; whether TRBD1, the table's D call, matches the DNA was not checked. TRBV21-1 is flagged as a pseudogene. There are 12 residues in the CDR3. The CDR3 sequence: CASSKNRGGYTF. The CDR3 DNA follows: TGTGCCAGCAGCAAAAACAGGGGTGGCTACACCTTC.